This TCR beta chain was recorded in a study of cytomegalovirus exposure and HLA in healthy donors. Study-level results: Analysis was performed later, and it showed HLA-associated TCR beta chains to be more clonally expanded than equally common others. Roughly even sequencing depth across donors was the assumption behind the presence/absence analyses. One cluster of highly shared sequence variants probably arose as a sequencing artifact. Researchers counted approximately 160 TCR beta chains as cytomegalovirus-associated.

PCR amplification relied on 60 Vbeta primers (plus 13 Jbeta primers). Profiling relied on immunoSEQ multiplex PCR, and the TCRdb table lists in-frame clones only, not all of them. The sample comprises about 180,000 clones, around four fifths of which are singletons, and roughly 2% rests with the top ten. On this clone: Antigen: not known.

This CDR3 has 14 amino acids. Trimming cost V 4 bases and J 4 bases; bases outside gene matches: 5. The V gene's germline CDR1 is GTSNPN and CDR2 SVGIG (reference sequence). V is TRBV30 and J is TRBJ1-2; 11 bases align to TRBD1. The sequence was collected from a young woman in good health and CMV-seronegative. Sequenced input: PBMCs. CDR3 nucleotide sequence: TGTGCCTGGATGGACAGGGGGCGGATCTATGGCTACACCTTC. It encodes CAWMDRGRIYGYTF.